These 20 T cell receptor beta chains came from one sample sequenced in a study of T-cell reconstitution after alpha-beta-depleted transplantation in children. Preparation of the TCRbeta library was carried out with unique molecular identifiers. TCRdb used MiXCR to reprocess the PCR reads, holding one entry per CDR3 protein. The table records around 200,000 distinct CDR3 sequences, approximately 8.4% of them present only once. The sequenced sample was PBMCs, mostly from graft donor cells, obtained 360 days after TCRalphabeta/CD19-depleted stem cell transplant. The receptors derive from a male patient under 10 years old who had a stem cell transplant for acute myeloid leukemia, so the T cells may come from the graft donor.

This clonotype was recorded many times. The chain carries TRBV29-1 and TRBJ2-1; tentatively, D is TRBD2 (5 bases). The germline V gene encodes CDR1 SQVTM and CDR2 ANQGSEA. The V end was cut by 4 bases, the J end by 0 bases, with 7 bases between. CDR3 size: 13 residues. The CDR3, as DNA: TGCAGCGTTGGCGGGCGCTCCTACAATGAGCAGTTCTTC. Residues: CSVGGRSYNEQFF.

The rearrangement uses TRBV2 and TRBJ2-4, with 9 positions matching TRBD1. The ends lost 7 bases at V and 3 bases at J; junction bases unmatched: 16. The CDR3 covers 18 residues. Germline V lookup: CDR1 SNHLY, CDR2 FYNNEI. The CDR3 sequence is CASKYSSTGGADKNIQYF. In DNA form, the CDR3 reads TGTGCCAGCAAATACTCTAGTACAGGGGGCGCCGACAAAAACATTCAGTACTTC.

The chain carries TRBV11-2 and TRBJ1-3; a weak D match, TRBD1 (5 bases). The germline CDR1 and CDR2 sequences are SGHAT and FQNNGV. The CDR3 is 15 amino acids. Trimming took 5 bases from V and 2 from J, leaving 13 bases between them. The CDR3 here is CASSPNRPAGNTIYF. CDR3 nucleotides: TGTGCCAGCAGCCCTAACAGGCCCGCTGGAAACACCATATATTTT.

The table lists this clonotype with many counts. J is TRBJ2-1 and V is TRBV5-1; D may match TRBD1 or TRBD2 (5 bases each). CDR1 SGHRS and CDR2 YFSETQ come from the germline V gene. The CDR3 covers 15 residues. V lost 4 bases, J lost 5 bases, and 16 bases lay in between. The CDR3 sequence: CASSLILRDDNEQFF. The CDR3 nucleotides read TGCGCCAGCAGCCTGATCTTGAGGGACGACAATGAGCAGTTCTTC.

The CDR3 loop reads CASSPGARRATSTGELFF. The CDR3 DNA reads as TGTGCCAGCAGCCCCGGGGCGAGAAGAGCGACAAGTACCGGGGAGCTGTTTTTT. The J gene is TRBJ2-2, the V gene TRBV5-5, with D perhaps being TRBD1 or TRBD2 (5 bases each). Between the trimmed V and J ends, which lost 4 bases and 5 bases, there was a span of 24 bases. The CDR3 contains 18 residues. CDR1 and CDR2 from the germline V gene are SGHKS and YYEKEE (reference sequence).

This clonotype was recorded at least ten times. The chain employs TRBV28 and TRBJ1-4; D might be TRBD1 (6 bases). The CDR3 sequence is 12 residues long. Trimming took off 10 bases at V and 5 bases at J, with 11 bases between the two ends. Germline V gives CDR1 MDHEN, CDR2 SYDVKM. CDR3 sequence (DNA): TGTGCCACCCAGGGGATCAATGAAAAACTGTTTTTT. Translation gives CATQGINEKLFF.

This clonotype was seen many times. The V gene is TRBV29-1, the J gene TRBJ1-1, with 8 positions matching TRBD1. CDR1 is SQVTM and CDR2 is ANQGSEA in the germline V gene. The CDR3 spans 13 residues. Unmatched junction bases numbered 6, after V lost 6 bases and J lost 3 bases. The chain's CDR3 is CSVFPGGYTEAFF. In nucleotides, the CDR3 is TGCAGCGTGTTCCCAGGGGGCTACACTGAAGCTTTCTTT.

This clonotype has at least ten counts. The CDR3 loop reads CASIGPDRGFTEAFF. The CDR3 bases are TGTGCCAGCATTGGCCCGGACAGGGGCTTCACTGAAGCTTTCTTT. The V gene is TRBV12-3 or TRBV12-4, the J gene TRBJ1-1, with TRBD1 matching over 9 bases. V trimming: 7 bases; J trimming: 4 bases; junction bases outside the gene matches: 10. This CDR3 contains 15 residues.

This clonotype was seen repeatedly, ten times or more. V and J are TRBV5-1 and TRBJ2-7, with D perhaps given as TRBD1 or TRBD2 (5 bases each). The CDR3 is 14 residues long. V was pared by 7 bases and J by 2 bases, with 16 bases between. Germline V gene data show CDR1 as SGHRS and CDR2 as YFSETQ. CDR3 residues: CASGAGLSAYEQYF. The CDR3 DNA reads as TGCGCCAGCGGGGCCGGACTCTCCGCCTACGAGCAGTACTTC.

This clonotype was found many times. The chain employs TRBV6-6 and TRBJ1-1, with D hard to call. V was pared by 3 bases and J by 6 bases, with 11 bases between. Germline V gene data show CDR1 as MNHNY and CDR2 as SVGAGI (reference sequence). The CDR3 spans 13 residues. CDR3: CASSYVLGPEAFF. The CDR3 nucleotides read TGTGCCAGCAGTTATGTGTTGGGCCCTGAAGCTTTCTTT.

This clonotype was picked up many times. The V and J genes are TRBV10-3 and TRBJ2-1; 9 bases are a match to TRBD2. Germline V gives CDR1 ENHRY, CDR2 SYGVKD. This CDR3 spans 15 amino acids. The V gene end was trimmed by 4 bases and the J gene end by 7 bases; junction bases not matched to a gene: 8. Written as DNA, the CDR3 is TGTGCCATCAGTGTGGGGCTAGCGGGGCAAAATGAGCAGTTCTTC. Encoded protein: CAISVGLAGQNEQFF.

This clonotype was observed many times. The CDR3 region has the DNA TGTGCCAGCAGTTTGAGGTGCTGGACTCTTAAGACCGGGGAGCTGTTTTTT. It translates to CASSLRCWTLKTGELFF. The genes are TRBV12-3 or TRBV12-4 and TRBJ2-2; D may be TRBD2 (5 bases). V was trimmed by 3 bases and J by 5 bases, leaving 19 bases between them. The CDR3 runs to 17 residues.

This clonotype occurred a few times. The chain recombines TRBV20-1 with TRBJ1-6, with D possibly TRBD1 on 6 matching bases. CDR1 and CDR2 from the germline V gene are DFQATT and SNEGSKA (reference sequence). Trimming took 3 bases from V and 3 from J, leaving 12 bases between them. The CDR3 has 15 amino acids. The CDR3 region has the DNA TGCAGTGCTAGTGCAGGGGCTCACTATAATTCACCCCTCCACTTT. Residues: CSASAGAHYNSPLHF.

The chain combines TRBV5-1 with TRBJ2-5; D might be TRBD1 (6 bases). Trimming pared 0 bases from V and 4 bases from J, leaving 16 bases between. The CDR3 spans 16 residues. Germline V gene lookup returns CDR1 SGHRS and CDR2 YFSETQ. CDR3 bases: TGCGCCAGCAGCTTGGAACCACAGGGAACGGGAGAGACCCAGTACTTC. Protein sequence: CASSLEPQGTGETQYF.

The DNA for the CDR3 is TGTGCCAGCAGTTTCCCCAACAGGGGGCTAGCCAAAAACATTCAGTACTTC. Its protein product is CASSFPNRGLAKNIQYF. The rearrangement joins TRBV12-3 or TRBV12-4 to TRBJ2-4; 9 bases agree with TRBD1. V was clipped by 3 bases and J by 0 bases; unmatched bases: 6. The CDR3 length is 17 residues.

The chain couples TRBV2 to TRBJ2-5; TRBD2 is a possible D gene (6 bases). Trimming stripped 3 bases from V and 4 bases from J, with 6 bases between. This CDR3 is built from 12 residues. CDR1 is SNHLY, CDR2 FYNNEI, per germline. Written as DNA, the CDR3 is TGTGCCAGCAGTGAGGGGGGAGAGACCCAGTACTTC. It codes for CASSEGGETQYF.

This clonotype was found many times. The chain carries TRBV29-1 and TRBJ2-7; maybe TRBD1 (5 bases). V lost 6 bases and J lost 0, with 12 bases in between. Germline-derived CDR1 and CDR2 are SQVTM and ANQGSEA. The CDR3 has 13 amino acids. CDR3 in amino acids: CSVATVYSYEQYF. The CDR3 bases are TGCAGCGTGGCGACAGTATACTCCTACGAGCAGTACTTC.

V gene TRBV4-3 combines with J gene TRBJ1-5; no definite D call. The ends were cut back, 0 bases at V and 2 bases at J, with 8 bases in the middle. The CDR3 runs 15 residues. Germline values: CDR1 LGHNA, CDR2 YSLEER. The CDR3 is CASSQDWQGNQPQHF. In DNA, the CDR3 is TGCGCCAGCAGCCAAGATTGGCAGGGCAATCAGCCCCAGCATTTT.

The chain carries TRBV28 and TRBJ2-5; 8 nucleotides align to TRBD1. The V gene end was trimmed by 6 bases and the J gene end by 0 bases; junction bases not matched to a gene: 12. This CDR3 has 17 residues. Germline values: CDR1 MDHEN, CDR2 SYDVKM. CDR3 nucleotides: TGTGCCAGCAGGGGGTTCCTCGGACAGGGCAACCAAGAGACCCAGTACTTC. This encodes CASRGFLGQGNQETQYF.

The chain employs TRBV4-2 and TRBJ1-2; the D is unclear. The CDR3 extends over 12 amino acids. The germline V gene has CDR1 LGHNA and CDR2 YNFKEQ. The V end was cut by 0 bases, the J end by 5 bases, with 4 bases between. Here the CDR3 reads CASSQDSYGYTF. CDR3 DNA: TGTGCCAGCAGCCAAGACTCTTATGGCTACACCTTC.